This T cell receptor (beta chain) originates from a study of identical twins. TCRdb re-called the 5' RACE reads with MiXCR, one entry per CDR3 protein. The data show hundreds of thousands of distinct CDR3 sequences, with 10% to 15% seen just once and roughly 1.6% held by the top ten. The V segment lost 11 bases and the J segment 6 bases; nucleotides outside the gene matches: 13. Per the germline V gene, CDR1 is MNHEY and CDR2 is SVGAGI. This CDR3 is built from 14 residues. This sample also belongs to another study, concerning yellow fever vaccine responses in identical twins.

Sequencing input: PBMCs. This clonotype originated in a woman aged 18-29 years in good health. The V and J genes are TRBV6-5 and TRBJ2-7; 10 bases match TRBD2. This chain's CDR3 is CAAVGTSERGEQYV. The CDR3 region has the DNA TGTGCCGCCGTTGGGACTAGCGAAAGGGGCGAGCAGTACGTC.